This TCR beta chain was identified in a study of early T cells in non-severe SARS-CoV-2 infection. V gave up 5 bases and J gave up 4 bases, with 5 bases separating them. Germline CDR1 is MDHEN and CDR2 is SYDVKM. There are 11 residues in the CDR3. This clonotype has more than one count but fewer than ten. Antigen unknown. The study, taken as a whole, reports: VDJdb-based matching was biased toward anti-spike CD8 responses and missed private and CD4 specificities.

The TCR library protocol attached unique molecular identifiers to the individual cDNA molecules. TCRdb independently ran MiXCR on the 5' RACE reads; one entry per CDR3 protein. This table holds approximately 70,000 distinct CDR3 sequences, under 15% found once. Sequencing used whole blood, obtained at baseline. V is TRBV28 and J is TRBJ1-2; D remains ambiguous. The sequence was obtained from an adult who was a healthcare worker with PCR-confirmed SARS-CoV-2 infection or an uninfected control (not recorded which). The CDR3 sequence: CASSNFYGYTF. In DNA form, the CDR3 reads TGTGCCAGCAGTAACTTCTATGGCTACACCTTC.